The present entry profiles one T cell receptor beta chain with its context. What it binds is not known. The sample belongs to a study of cytomegalovirus exposure and HLA in healthy donors. Findings of the study overall: Follow-up analysis later connected one missense variant in DCLRE1C with trimming of TCR beta V- and J-genes. Immune exposure was documented only through CMV serostatus. There was a cluster of highly shared sequence variants that was likely a sequencing artifact.

The PCR contained 60 Vbeta and 13 Jbeta primers. Original data processing: Later work found 65 million to 85 million unique TCR beta chains, with around 10 million shared. The protocol was immunoSEQ multiplex PCR, while the TCRdb copy is restricted to in-frame clones and leaves out a portion. V, J and clone size reflect that table, while D and trimming were determined from the DNA. The sample includes tens of thousands of clones, around three quarters of them seen just once. This CDR3 is built from 14 residues. Trimming took off 4 bases at V and 8 bases at J, with 14 bases between the two ends. CDR1 SGHVS and CDR2 FQNEAQ come from the germline V gene.

This TCR derives from a man aged 25 to 40 in good health and CMV-seronegative. The sequenced material came from PBMCs. The chain links TRBV7-8 to TRBJ1-4; the D gene is possibly TRBD1 (6 bases). The DNA for the CDR3 is TGTGCCAGCAGCTCGCAAACAGGGTCCGAAAAACTGTTTTTT. Translation: CASSSQTGSEKLFF.